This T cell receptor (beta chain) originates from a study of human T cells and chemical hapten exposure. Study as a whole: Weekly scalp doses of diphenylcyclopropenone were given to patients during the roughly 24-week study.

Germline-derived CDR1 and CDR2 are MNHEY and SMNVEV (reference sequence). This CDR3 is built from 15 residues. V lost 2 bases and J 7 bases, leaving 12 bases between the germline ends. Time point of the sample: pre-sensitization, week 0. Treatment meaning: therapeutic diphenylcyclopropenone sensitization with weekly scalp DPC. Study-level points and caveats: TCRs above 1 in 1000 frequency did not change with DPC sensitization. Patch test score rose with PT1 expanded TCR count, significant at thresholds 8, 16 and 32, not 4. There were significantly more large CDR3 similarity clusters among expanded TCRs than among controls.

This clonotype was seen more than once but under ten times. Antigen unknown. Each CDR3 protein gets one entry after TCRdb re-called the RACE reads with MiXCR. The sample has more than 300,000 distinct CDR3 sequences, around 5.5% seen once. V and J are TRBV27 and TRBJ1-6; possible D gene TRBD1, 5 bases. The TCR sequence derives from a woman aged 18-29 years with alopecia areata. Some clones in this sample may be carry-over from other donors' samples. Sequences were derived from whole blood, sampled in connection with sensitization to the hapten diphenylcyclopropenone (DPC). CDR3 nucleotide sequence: TGTGCCAGCAGTTTAAGGGACCCGGCAAATTCACCCCTCCACTTT. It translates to CASSLRDPANSPLHF.